The 8 T cell receptor beta chains given below trace back to one sample, sequenced in a study of T cells after yellow fever vaccination. TCRdb processed the 5' RACE reads anew with MiXCR; each CDR3 protein has one entry. Here the sample spans 300,000 to 400,000 distinct CDR3 sequences, more than 8.5% being singletons. The sequenced sample was PBMCs, obtained on the day of the first yellow fever vaccination. These receptors all stem from a young man who received the YFV17D yellow fever vaccine.

This clonotype came up a few times. The chain links TRBV12-3 or TRBV12-4 to TRBJ1-1; D unresolved. CDR3 size: 11 residues. Deletions cut 3 bases from V and 7 bases from J, with 6 bases between. CDR3 amino acids: CASSLSGEAFF. As DNA, the CDR3 is TGTGCCAGCAGTTTGTCGGGTGAAGCTTTCTTT.

A few counts support this clonotype. V gene TRBV29-1 combines with J gene TRBJ1-5; perhaps TRBD1 as D (6 bases). Germline CDR1 reads SQVTM; CDR2 reads ANQGSEA. The ends were cut back, 4 bases at V and 4 bases at J, with 14 bases in the middle. The CDR3 is made up of 14 amino acids. The CDR3 coding sequence is TGCAGCGTTGCGTTCGGAGGGGGGAATCAGCCCCAGCATTTT. It codes for CSVAFGGGNQPQHF.

The rearrangement joins TRBV14 to TRBJ2-6; the D is unclear. The V end lost 3 bases, the J end lost 0 bases, and 18 bases lay between the germline ends. CDR3 length: 19 residues. CDR1 and CDR2 (germline): SGHDN, FVKESK. The CDR3 sequence is CASSHPRSRRSSGANVLTF. As DNA, the CDR3 is TGTGCCAGCAGCCATCCAAGGAGCAGGCGAAGCTCTGGGGCCAACGTCCTGACTTTC.

This clonotype has only a few counts. V gene TRBV4-3 combines with J gene TRBJ2-7; perhaps TRBD1 as D (5 bases). This CDR3 region has 16 residues. The germline gives CDR1 LGHNA, CDR2 YSLEER. The V end lost 1 base, the J end lost 3 bases, and 16 bases lay between the germline ends. Written as DNA, the CDR3 is TGCGCCAGCAGCCAAGTGTGGGAATGGGGCTTCTACGAGCAGTACTTC. Translating it yields CASSQVWEWGFYEQYF.

This chain connects TRBV5-1 to TRBJ2-7, with 9 bases fitting TRBD1. Germline trimming cut 4 bases from V and 1 base from J; bases unmatched to any gene: 6. CDR3 size: 15 residues. Germline CDR1 SGHRS, CDR2 YFSETQ. The CDR3 DNA sequence: TGCGCCAGCAGCGTGCGACAGGGGGGGTCCTACGAGCAGTACTTC. Encoded protein: CASSVRQGGSYEQYF.

This clonotype was seen a few times. J is TRBJ2-2 and V is TRBV12-3 or TRBV12-4, with TRBD1 matching over 9 bases. The CDR3 is 15 amino acids. J lost 5 bases, V lost 5 bases, and 6 bases had no gene match. The CDR3 region is CASSMTGGGTGELFF. CDR3 nucleotides: TGTGCCAGCAGTATGACAGGGGGTGGAACCGGGGAGCTGTTTTTT.

The rearrangement links TRBV7-9 to TRBJ1-1; no clear D gene. Germline V CDR1 and CDR2: SEHNR, FQNEAQ (reference sequence). CDR3 length equals 12 residues. V lost 2 bases, J lost 4 bases, and 5 bases lay in between. CDR3: CASSLPSTEAFF. The CDR3 nucleotides read TGTGCCAGCAGCTTACCGTCCACTGAAGCTTTCTTT. The whole variable domain, filled in from reference TRBV7-9 and TRBJ1-1, reads DTGVSQNPRHKITKRGQNVTFRCDPISEHNRLYWYRQTLGQGPEFLTYFQNEAQLEKSRLLSDRFSAERPKGSFSTLEIQRTEQGDSAMYLCASSLPSTEAFFGQGTRLTVV.

J is TRBJ1-1 and V is TRBV19; possibly TRBD1 for D (5 bases). This CDR3 has 14 amino acids. Germline V lookup: CDR1 LNHDA, CDR2 SQIVND (reference sequence). V lost 8 bases and J lost 7, with 20 bases in between. DNA for the CDR3: TGTGCCAGTTACGGATTCGGGGGTAGGAATGAAGCTTTCTTT. The encoded protein is CASYGFGGRNEAFF. Complete variable domain (other parts from reference TRBV19 and TRBJ1-1): DGGITQSPKYLFRKEGQNVTLSCEQNLNHDAMYWYRQDPGQGLRLIYYSQIVNDFQKGDIAEGYSVSREKKESFPLTVTSAQKNPTAFYLCASYGFGGRNEAFFGQGTRLTVV.